This note documents a single T cell receptor beta chain sequence. The data derive from a study of blood T cells in healthy people across ages. Looked up from germline, CDR1 is MNHEY and CDR2 is SVGEGT. CDR3 size: 15 residues. V was trimmed by 0 bases and J by 9 bases, leaving 15 bases between them. Together with a sample-barcoded 5' primer, a J-beta primer mix was included in a second PCR lasting about 7 to 11 cycles. TCRdb itself ran the 5' RACE reads through MiXCR, one entry per CDR3 protein. The table shows over 1,500,000 distinct CDR3 sequences, with around 50% occurring only once. What was sequenced was blood. The receptor was derived from a middle-aged woman in good health. The rearrangement uses TRBV6-2 or TRBV6-3 and TRBJ2-1; no definite D call. CDR3 sequence: CASSYSKPRVLEQFF. CDR3 coding DNA: TGTGCCAGCAGTTACTCGAAACCTCGGGTTCTTGAGCAGTTCTTC.